This TCR beta chain was retrieved from a study of blood T cell repertoires in COVID-19 (dated by TCRdb to between 2020 and 2021). Looking at the study overall: Samples covering the acute and convalescent phases of COVID-19 were provided by collaborators in the United States, Italy and Spain. The prospective study material was composed of cDNA or gDNA derived from T cells, B-cell-depleted T cells, or PBMCs. The dataset comprised deeply sampled blood TCRbeta repertoires from subjects exposed to, actively infected with, or recovered from COVID-19. A freely available public database, intended as a resource for researchers studying the immune response to SARS-CoV-2, is where the repertoires were released. Samples came from the ongoing ImmuneRACE study (first 160 participants) plus 1,254 subjects from 6 global collaborators. Nearly every sample came with metadata listing a de-identified subject ID, COVID-19 status, age in years and sex. HLA class I and class II types, where available, came from metadata supplied by the sample provider rather than from assay-based typing.

Trimming takes 5 bases from V and 2 bases from J, and the germline ends sit 13 bases apart. CDR1 and CDR2 are drawn from the germline V gene: MNHEY, SVGAGI. From cysteine to phenylalanine, the CDR3 is 14 amino acids long. Of all the DNA, just the CDR3 is kept, 42 bases in frame from base 1. Each collaborating institution followed its own protocols to collect whole blood in K2EDTA tubes. For TCRbeta analysis, collaborators shipped samples as frozen whole blood, isolated PBMCs, or DNA extracted from either of those sample types. Results and caveats for the whole study, not just this receptor: Clinical and demographic metadata were provided uncurated, with the amount varying by source and participant.

As for this clone: Its antigen is not yet known. Qualities for individual bases were not recorded, and no much larger clone is one base off.

TCRbeta CDR3 regions were amplified from genomic DNA by means of the immunoSEQ Assay, a bias-controlled multiplex PCR. The study's own analysis went as follows. Nucleated cell counts per sample were estimated from amplification of reference gene primers within the assay. To quantify the absolute abundance of each unique TCRbeta CDR3 rearrangement, sequence reads were collapsed and filtered. For each sample, productive Simpson clonality was calculated as the square root of Simpson's diversity index over productive rearrangements. In TCRdb, the immuneACCESS table is reduced to in-frame sequences with V and J assigned. These tables do not hold every clone; where another copy was compared, an unresolved V gene accounts for under half, and the others remain unexplained. That table furnishes V, J and clone size, whereas the DNA furnished D and trimming. Within this sample are about 210,000 clones, with roughly nine tenths of them counted one time only. The top ten clones comprise approximately 0.7% of the sample.

This TCR was sampled from a man aged 40-49 years with acute or convalescent COVID-19. This sequence uses TRBV6-5 and TRBJ2-7; matching of 5 bases hints at TRBD1 as the D gene. What was sequenced was peripheral blood. The DNA sequence is as follows: TGTGCCAGCAGTACCCCGGACATAACCTACGAGCAGTACTTC. This yields the protein CASSTPDITYEQYF.